This T cell receptor (beta chain) was identified during a study of blood T cells in healthy people across ages. Sample-barcoded 5' priming and a J-beta primer mix drove a second PCR of about 7 to 12 cycles. TCRdb reanalysed the 5' RACE reads using MiXCR and keeps one entry per CDR3 protein. The sample lists about 600,000 distinct CDR3 sequences, less than 60% seen once, with around 25% in the top ten. V gave up 4 bases and J gave up 5 bases; unmatched junction bases: 14. This CDR3 region has 16 residues. CDR1 and CDR2 (germline): DFQATT, SNEGSKA (reference sequence). The study recruited healthy Caucasian donors from Russia who were aged roughly 6 to 90.

The sequencing sample was made of blood. The origin of this receptor is a man aged 80 or over in good health. The chain joins TRBV20-1 to TRBJ2-1; 7 bases are a match to TRBD2. The DNA for the CDR3 is TGCAGTGCTACACCGGGAGGAACTAGCCGAAACAATGAGCAGTTCTTC. Translation gives CSATPGGTSRNNEQFF.